This TCR beta chain was observed in a study of T-cell reconstitution after alpha-beta-depleted transplantation in children. Preparation of the TCRbeta library used unique molecular identifiers. Via MiXCR, TCRdb re-called the PCR reads, giving one row per CDR3 protein. The sample consists of about 300,000 distinct CDR3 sequences, 10% of them appearing once. This clonotype was detected ten times or more. The sequence was collected from a boy under two years old with acute myeloid leukemia, due to receive a stem cell transplant. The sequences come from PBMCs, collected before TCRalphabeta/CD19-depleted stem cell transplant.

The CDR3 spells CASSFGDGQETQYF. The CDR3 nucleotides are TGTGCCAGCAGCTTTGGAGACGGGCAAGAGACCCAGTACTTC. This chain connects TRBV13 to TRBJ2-5; no reliable D call. Germline-derived CDR1 and CDR2 are PRHDT and FYEKMQ (reference sequence). The CDR3 runs to 14 residues. V was trimmed by 3 bases and J by 2 bases, leaving 10 bases between them.